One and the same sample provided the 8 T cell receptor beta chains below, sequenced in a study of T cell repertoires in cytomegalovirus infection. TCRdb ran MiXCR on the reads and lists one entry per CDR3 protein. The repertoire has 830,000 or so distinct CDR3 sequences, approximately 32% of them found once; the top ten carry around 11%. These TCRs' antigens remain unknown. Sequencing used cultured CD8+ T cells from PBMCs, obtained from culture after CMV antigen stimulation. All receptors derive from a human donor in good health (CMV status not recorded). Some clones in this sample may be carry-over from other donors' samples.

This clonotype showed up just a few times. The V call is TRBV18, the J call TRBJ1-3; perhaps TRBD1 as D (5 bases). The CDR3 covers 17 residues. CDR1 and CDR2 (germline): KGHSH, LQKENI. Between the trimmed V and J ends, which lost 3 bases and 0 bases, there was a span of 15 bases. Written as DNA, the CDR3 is TGTGCCAGCTCACCTTACGGGACGCCAAACTCTGGAAACACCATATATTTT. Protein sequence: CASSPYGTPNSGNTIYF.

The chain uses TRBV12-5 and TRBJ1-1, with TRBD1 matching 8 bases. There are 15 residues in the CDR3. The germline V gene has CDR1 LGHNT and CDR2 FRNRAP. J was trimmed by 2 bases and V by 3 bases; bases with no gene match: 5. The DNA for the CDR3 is TGTGCTAGTGGTTTCGGGACAGGTAGCAACACTGAAGCTTTCTTT. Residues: CASGFGTGSNTEAFF.

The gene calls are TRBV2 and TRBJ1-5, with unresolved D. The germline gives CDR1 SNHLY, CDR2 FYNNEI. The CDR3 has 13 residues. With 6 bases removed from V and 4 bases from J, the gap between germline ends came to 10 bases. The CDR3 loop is CASRAGFNQPQHF. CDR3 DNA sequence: TGTGCCAGCAGGGCGGGGTTTAATCAGCCCCAGCATTTT.

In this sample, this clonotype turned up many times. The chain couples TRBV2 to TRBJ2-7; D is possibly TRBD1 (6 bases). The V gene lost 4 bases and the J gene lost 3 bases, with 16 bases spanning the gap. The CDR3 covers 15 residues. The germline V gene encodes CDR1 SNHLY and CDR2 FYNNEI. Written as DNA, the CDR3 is TGTGCCAGCAGTGGGACAGCTCCAACATACTACGAGCAGTACTTC. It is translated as CASSGTAPTYYEQYF.

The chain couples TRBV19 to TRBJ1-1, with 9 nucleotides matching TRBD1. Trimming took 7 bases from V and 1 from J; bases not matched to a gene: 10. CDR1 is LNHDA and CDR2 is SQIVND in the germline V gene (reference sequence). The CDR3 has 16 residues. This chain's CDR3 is CASTPVTGGTNTEAFF. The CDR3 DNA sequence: TGTGCCAGTACTCCGGTTACAGGGGGCACGAACACTGAAGCTTTCTTT.

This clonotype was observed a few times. The CDR3 reads CASSRQQLSPQETQYF. For the CDR3, the DNA is TGCGCCAGCAGCAGACAGCAGCTTAGCCCCCAAGAGACCCAGTACTTC. The rearrangement links TRBV4-1 to TRBJ2-5; a weak D match, TRBD1 (5 bases). The CDR3 contains 16 residues. Germline V CDR1 and CDR2: MGHRA, YSYEKL. V was trimmed by 5 bases and J by 1 base, leaving 17 bases between them.

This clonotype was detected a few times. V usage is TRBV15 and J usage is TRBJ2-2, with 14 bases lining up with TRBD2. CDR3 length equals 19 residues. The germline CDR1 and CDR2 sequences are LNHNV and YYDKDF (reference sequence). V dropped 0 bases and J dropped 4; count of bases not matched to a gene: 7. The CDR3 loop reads CATSRDLGLAGGGTGELFF. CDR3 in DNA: TGTGCCACCAGCAGAGATCTCGGACTAGCGGGGGGAGGCACCGGGGAGCTGTTTTTT. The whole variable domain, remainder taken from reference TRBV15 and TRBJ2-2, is DAMVIQNPRYQVTQFGKPVTLSCSQTLNHNVMYWYQQKSSQAPKLLFHYYDKDFNNEADTPDNFQSRRPNTSFCFLDIRSPGLGDTAMYLCATSRDLGLAGGGTGELFFGEGSRLTVL.

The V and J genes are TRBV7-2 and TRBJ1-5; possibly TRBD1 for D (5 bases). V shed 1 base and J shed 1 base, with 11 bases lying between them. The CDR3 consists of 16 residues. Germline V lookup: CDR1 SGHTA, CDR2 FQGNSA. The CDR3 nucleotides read TGTGCCAGCAGCTTAGTTCCGGGACCGAGCAATCAGCCCCAGCATTTT. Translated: CASSLVPGPSNQPQHF.